A single sample is the source of the 23 T cell receptor beta chains below, sequenced in a study of metastatic and nonmetastatic thyroid tumors. Each patient came to thyroid surgery without any prior treatment (of any kind). TCRdb reassembled clones from the PCR reads with MiXCR. The table lists some 84,000 clones, over 8.5% of them singletons, with 8.8% in the top ten. Sequencing used blood. These receptors all come from a female donor with papillary thyroid cancer or a benign thyroid nodule (not recorded which). Some clones in this sample may be carry-over from other donors' samples.

The table lists this clone with many counts. The chain couples TRBV20-1 to TRBJ1-3; D is uncertain. V dropped 2 bases and J dropped 4 bases, with 9 bases sitting between them. Looked up from germline, CDR1 is DFQATT and CDR2 is SNEGSKA (reference sequence). This CDR3 has 13 amino acids. CDR3 sequence (DNA): TGCAGTGCTAGAACCGGGCAAGGAAACACCATATATTTT. Translation gives CSARTGQGNTIYF.

This clone was counted at least ten times. The V and J genes are TRBV7-2 and TRBJ2-3, with TRBD2 matching over 7 bases. The V gene end was trimmed by 1 base and the J gene end by 8 bases; junction bases not matched to a gene: 12. Germline V gene sequence: CDR1 SGHTA, CDR2 FQGNSA. This CDR3 comprises 16 residues. The chain's CDR3 is CASSLGGGPPLGTQYF. In DNA, the CDR3 is TGTGCCAGCAGCTTAGGGGGGGGACCTCCCCTTGGTACGCAGTATTTT.

This clone appeared many times. This may come from a read error, since a much larger clone is one base off. The chain recombines TRBV12-3 or TRBV12-4 with TRBJ1-2; 11 bases fit TRBD1. This CDR3 spans 14 amino acids. The CDR3 reads CVSSLRTGGDGYTF. DNA for the CDR3: TGTGTCAGCAGTTTGCGGACAGGGGGCGATGGCTACACCTTC.

At least ten counts were recorded for this clone. The sample carries other DNA sequences with the same CDR3. This chain uses TRBV19 with TRBJ2-3; no firm D call. The V gene lost 6 bases and the J gene lost 5 bases, with 12 bases spanning the gap. The CDR3 is made up of 13 amino acids. The germline gives CDR1 LNHDA, CDR2 SQIVND (reference sequence). The CDR3 protein is CASSPPAGDTQYF. CDR3 coding DNA: TGTGCCAGTAGCCCCCCGGCCGGAGATACGCAGTATTTT.

V usage is TRBV18 and J usage is TRBJ1-4; 9 nucleotides match TRBD1. Germline values: CDR1 KGHSH, CDR2 LQKENI. The CDR3 totals 16 residues. V lost 3 bases and J lost 3; bases outside the gene matches: 5. CDR3 loop: CASSPSRTGANEKLFF. The CDR3 DNA sequence: TGTGCCAGCTCACCGTCCCGGACAGGGGCTAATGAAAAACTGTTTTTT.

In this sample, this clone turned up a few times. This rearrangement joins TRBV11-2 to TRBJ2-5, with 9 bases aligning to TRBD1. Germline V gene sequence: CDR1 SGHAT, CDR2 FQNNGV. Trimming at V came to 2 bases and at J to 5 bases, leaving 6 bases not matched to a gene. CDR3 length: 15 residues. CDR3: CASSLLGTGRETQYF. The CDR3 region has the DNA TGTGCCAGCAGCTTATTAGGGACAGGGAGGGAGACCCAGTACTTC.

This clone was seen at least ten times. The genes are TRBV6-1 and TRBJ1-1; 7 nucleotides match TRBD1. The CDR3 has 16 amino acids. Trimming took 6 bases from V and 1 from J; bases not matched to a gene: 11. CDR1 is MNHNS and CDR2 is SASEGT in the germline V gene. Here the CDR3 DNA reads TGTGCCAGCAGAGACAGGGTTGGGAGAACGAACACTGAAGCTTTCTTT. This gives the protein CASRDRVGRTNTEAFF.

This clone has at least ten counts. This chain joins TRBV15 and TRBJ1-4; 7 positions match TRBD1. There are 13 residues in the CDR3. CDR1 LNHNV and CDR2 YYDKDF come from the germline V gene (reference sequence). V gave up 2 bases and J gave up 14 bases; unmatched junction bases: 8. Here the CDR3 reads CATSRKTGLNLFF. Written as DNA, the CDR3 is TGTGCCACCAGCAGAAAGACAGGGTTAAATCTGTTTTTT.

This clone was recorded at least ten times. The chain recombines TRBV19 with TRBJ2-3, with D maybe TRBD1 (6 bases). The germline V gene has CDR1 LNHDA and CDR2 SQIVND (reference sequence). V shed 7 bases and J shed 1 base, with 15 bases lying between them. The CDR3 is 15 amino acids. This chain's CDR3 is CASTRGTRRTDTQYF. The CDR3 nucleotides are TGTGCCAGTACCAGAGGGACACGACGCACAGATACGCAGTATTTT.

This clone was counted many times. This sequence joins TRBV10-3 and TRBJ1-5; possible D gene TRBD1, 5 bases. Deletions cut 3 bases from V and 1 base from J, with 13 bases between. Germline loops: CDR1 ENHRY, CDR2 SYGVKD. The CDR3 extends over 16 amino acids. In nucleotides, the CDR3 is TGTGCCATCAGTGAAGGTGGGGGTATAAGCAATCAGCCCCAGCATTTT. It encodes CAISEGGGISNQPQHF.

Of note for this clone: One base away lies a much larger clone, so this may be a sequencing read error. This chain links TRBV2 with TRBJ2-5; D might be TRBD2 (6 bases). This CDR3 is built from 17 residues. CDR1 is SNHLY, CDR2 FYNNEI, per germline. CDR3 in DNA: TGTGCCAGCAGTGAAGCGCCGAGGGGACTGACACAAGATACCCAGTACTTC. It specifies CASSEAPRGLTQDTQYF.

This clone was recorded at least ten times. V is TRBV20-1 and J is TRBJ1-6, with D unclear. The length of the CDR3 is 12 residues. Looked up from germline, CDR1 is DFQATT and CDR2 is SNEGSKA (reference sequence). Trimming shortened V by 6 bases and J by 15 bases, and 18 bases separated the two germline ends. CDR3 in amino acids: CSASKDLLGLHF. The CDR3 DNA sequence: TGCAGTGCCTCCAAGGACCTTCTGGGCCTCCACTTT.

This clone has at least ten counts. CDR3 sequence (DNA): TGCGCCAGCAGCCAAGTAGCCAGGGGGCTCGAGCAGTACTTC. Encoded protein: CASSQVARGLEQYF. The J gene is TRBJ2-7, the V gene TRBV4-1, with TRBD1 identical over 8 bases. The CDR3 extends over 14 amino acids. Germline V gene data show CDR1 as MGHRA and CDR2 as YSYEKL. V lost 1 base to trimming and J lost 6 bases; unmatched junction nucleotides: 5.

Only a few counts were recorded for this clone. This sequence may be a read error, since a much larger clone differs from it by one base. The rearrangement links TRBV12-3 or TRBV12-4 to TRBJ2-4, with TRBD2 matching 13 bases. With V trimmed by 2 bases and J by 1 base, 5 bases remained unmatched. The CDR3 is made up of 18 amino acids. CDR3 protein: CASSLRLAGGQAKNIQYF. The CDR3 DNA follows: TGTGCCAGCAGTTTACGACTAGCGGGGGGTCAGGCCAAAAACATTCAGTACTTC.

This clone was seen a handful of times. The gene calls are TRBV25-1 and TRBJ2-7; TRBD1 aligns across 11 bases. The CDR3 length is 14 residues. The ends lost 4 bases at V and 9 bases at J; junction bases unmatched: 8. The germline CDR1 and CDR2 sequences are MGHDK and SYGVNS. The CDR3 DNA reads TGTGCCAGCAGTGGATCGGACAGGGGGCGAGGGCAGTACTTC. As protein: CASSGSDRGRGQYF.

This chain links TRBV9 with TRBJ2-5, with a tentative D call TRBD2 (6 bases). V was shortened by 3 bases and J by 5 bases, with 14 bases between the two germline ends. The CDR3 sequence is 14 residues long. The V gene's germline CDR1 is SGDLS and CDR2 YYNGEE. The CDR3: CASSAGGPRETQYF. CDR3 nucleotide sequence: TGTGCCAGCAGCGCCGGGGGTCCGAGGGAGACCCAGTACTTC.

This clone was counted between two and nine times. V usage is TRBV5-1 and J usage is TRBJ2-4; TRBD2 might be the D (5 bases). The CDR3 has 15 amino acids. Trimming left V 3 bases short and J 3 bases short, with 13 bases between. Germline V gives CDR1 SGHRS, CDR2 YFSETQ. The CDR3 DNA follows: TGCGCCAGCAGCTCCCTCGATGGAGGCAAAAACATTCAGTACTTC. Translated: CASSSLDGGKNIQYF.

There are a few counts of this clone. The chain employs TRBV10-3 and TRBJ1-4, with 7 bases aligning to TRBD1. The CDR3 runs 13 residues. J was trimmed by 6 bases and V by 2 bases; bases with no gene match: 0. The germline V gene has CDR1 ENHRY and CDR2 SYGVKD. This CDR3 is CAISEGQDEKLFF. The CDR3 DNA is TGTGCCATCAGTGAGGGACAGGATGAAAAACTGTTTTTT.

This clone showed up many times. The chain recombines TRBV27 with TRBJ2-3, with D perhaps matching TRBD1 (5 bases). The CDR3 totals 14 residues. V shed 5 bases and J shed 6 bases, with 15 bases lying between them. Germline CDR1 and CDR2: MNHEY and SMNVEV (reference sequence). The DNA of the CDR3 is TGTGCCAGCAGTCCGCAGGGTATGGCCGATACGCAGTATTTT. Protein sequence: CASSPQGMADTQYF.

The chain is built from TRBV3-1 and TRBJ2-7; 11 nucleotides agree with TRBD2. The V gene end was trimmed by 0 bases and the J gene end by 4 bases; junction bases not matched to a gene: 8. The CDR3 contains 17 residues. Germline lookup yields CDR1 LGHDT and CDR2 YNNKEL (reference sequence). CDR3 in amino acids: CASSQDLAGGPRYEQYF. Here the CDR3 DNA reads TGTGCCAGCAGCCAAGATCTAGCGGGAGGACCGCGATACGAGCAGTACTTC.

This clone was observed a handful of times. V is TRBV19 and J is TRBJ1-4; D unclear. Trimming took off 7 bases at V and 4 bases at J, with 16 bases between the two ends. The CDR3 is 15 residues long. Germline values: CDR1 LNHDA, CDR2 SQIVND (reference sequence). The CDR3 sequence is CASTLIGSNNEKLFF. The CDR3 DNA follows: TGTGCCAGTACTCTCATCGGATCGAATAATGAAAAACTGTTTTTT.

This clone was counted at least ten times. The chain carries TRBV6-1 and TRBJ2-3, with TRBD2 identical over 10 bases. The CDR3 spans 17 residues. Trimming took 0 bases from V and 2 from J; bases not matched to a gene: 5. The germline V gene encodes CDR1 MNHNS and CDR2 SASEGT. CDR3 DNA: TGTGCCAGCAGTGAAGCGAGCGGGGGGGGGCCCACAGATACGCAGTATTTT. It is translated as CASSEASGGGPTDTQYF.

This clone was recorded many times. This rearrangement joins TRBV11-2 to TRBJ1-6; 8 nucleotides align to TRBD1. The J segment lost 10 bases and the V segment lost 6 bases, leaving 8 bases of the junction unmatched. Germline CDR1 SGHAT, CDR2 FQNNGV. The CDR3 extends over 14 amino acids. The chain's CDR3 is CASRPGQEGSPLHF. CDR3 nucleotides: TGTGCCAGCAGGCCGGGACAGGAGGGCTCACCCCTCCACTTT.